This section outlines one TCR beta chain sequence together with its context. No antigen is known for it. This sample also contains other DNA sequences that code for the same CDR3. Germline-derived CDR1 and CDR2 are PRHDT and FYEKMQ (reference sequence). This CDR3 spans 15 amino acids. Trimming at V came to 6 bases and at J to 6 bases, leaving 9 bases not matched to a gene. The table came from immunoSEQ multiplex PCR; TCRdb's copy has only in-frame clones and leaves some out. The table records some 93,000 clones, approximately 92% of them present only once. This sample was included in a study of PD-1 blockade in classical Hodgkin lymphoma. Points from the study as a whole: Similar baseline diversity was found in complete responders and newly diagnosed patients. Patients who began taking nivolumab under 1 year after ASCT were left out. Newly diagnosed patients reportedly trailed healthy donors in baseline TCR diversity.

Relapse was seen in all patients after autologous stem cell transplantation, and brentuximab vedotin exposure was variable. The chain carries TRBV13 and TRBJ2-7; 12 bases match TRBD2. Material: peripheral blood mononuclear cells (PBMCs), obtained at baseline. The source is a human donor with classical Hodgkin lymphoma. The CDR3 loop is CASRPRLAGVSEQYF. The CDR3 region has the DNA TGTGCCAGCAGACCTAGACTAGCGGGAGTCAGCGAGCAGTACTTC.